The clone carrying this T cell receptor (beta chain) was seen many times. Its antigen is undetermined. Both TRBC1 and TRBC2 were covered by a beta constant-region primer of two equimolar oligonucleotides. The ligated cDNA underwent four PCR rounds using SP2 and nested alpha and beta constant-region primers. TCRdb recomputed calls from the UMI-ligation and nested PCR reads with MiXCR, one row per CDR3 protein. Of 120,000 to 150,000 distinct CDR3 sequences detected, over 20% appear once; the ten largest clones hold roughly 0.1%. This sample was taken from a study of naive and memory T cell subsets. Study-level points and caveats: Especially in CD8 cells, naive repertoires contained a few larger clonotypes, possibly CD45RA-re-expressing memory cells.

The clonotype comes from a human donor in good health. Source material: naive CD4+ T cells from blood.

CDR3 residues: CSCMLGQSYTF. The CDR3 nucleotides are TGCAGCTGCATGTTGGGCCAAAGCTACACCTTC. V is TRBV29-1 and J is TRBJ1-2; D gene ambiguous. There are 11 residues in the CDR3. Germline V lookup: CDR1 SQVTM, CDR2 ANQGSEA. Trimming stripped 8 bases from V and 9 bases from J, with 16 bases between.